These 20 T cell receptor beta chains share one sample of origin, sequenced in a study of vaccination effects on CD4 cells after COVID-19. Method: immunoSEQ multiplex PCR; TCRdb's copy keeps in-frame clones and lacks some. The sample yields about 43,000 clones, around 76% seen once. These receptors lack a known antigen. Sequencing followed a ViraFEST assay step that expanded antigen-specific CD4+ T cells with viral peptide pools. Following culture for more than 9 days, CD4+ T cells were isolated. All vaccine recipients tested negative for nucleocapsid antibodies and had never contracted SARS-CoV-2 infection. The sequencing used CD4+ T cells from PBMCs cultured with SARS-CoV-2 spike peptides, collected before COVID-19 vaccination. The receptors come from a human donor who received a COVID-19 vaccine.

V usage is TRBV3-1 (or the pseudogene TRBV3-2) and J usage is TRBJ2-5; a weak D match, TRBD2 (6 bases). Germline V gene sequence: CDR1 LGHDT, CDR2 YNNKEL (reference sequence). The CDR3 contains 16 residues. V dropped 0 bases and J dropped 2 bases, with 13 bases sitting between them. The CDR3 loop is CASSQDRVTRQETQYF. CDR3 bases: TGTGCCAGCAGCCAAGATCGGGTGACTAGGCAAGAGACCCAGTACTTC.

This chain uses TRBV7-9 with TRBJ2-3, with D possibly TRBD2 on 5 matching bases. Trimming shortened V by 4 bases and J by 4 bases, and 9 bases separated the two germline ends. The CDR3 contains 13 residues. CDR1 is SEHNR, CDR2 FQNEAQ, per germline (reference sequence). CDR3 amino acids: CASSYLASDTQYF. In DNA, the CDR3 is TGTGCCAGCAGCTACCTAGCCTCAGATACGCAGTATTTT.

The V and J genes are TRBV6-5 and TRBJ2-7, with D uncertain. The length of the CDR3 is 12 residues. V was clipped by 9 bases and J by 3 bases, with 12 bases between them. Germline-derived CDR1 and CDR2 are MNHEY and SVGAGI. CDR3 nucleotides: TGTGCCAGTTCAATTCAGAACTACGAGCAGTACGTC. It translates to CASSIQNYEQYV.

V and J are TRBV19 and TRBJ2-3, with 15 positions matching TRBD2. The CDR3 length is 14 residues. The germline V gene encodes CDR1 LNHDA and CDR2 SQIVND (reference sequence). V dropped 10 bases and J dropped 7; count of bases not matched to a gene: 6. The CDR3 DNA is TGTGCCACCAAGGGACTAGCGGGGGGCCATACGCAGTATTTT. This sequence encodes CATKGLAGGHTQYF.

The CDR3 reads CATSDPDGLTYNEQFF. The DNA for the CDR3 is TGTGCCACCAGTGATCCCGACGGACTTACCTACAATGAGCAGTTCTTC. V gene TRBV24-1 combines with J gene TRBJ2-1, with D tentatively TRBD2 (5 bases). Trimming cost V 3 bases and J 2 bases, with 13 bases left between them. Germline V CDR1 and CDR2: KGHDR, SFDVKD. CDR3 size: 16 residues.

This chain joins TRBV5-4 and TRBJ2-3; TRBD1 matches 9 bases. Trimming at V came to 3 bases and at J to 1 base, leaving 0 bases not matched to a gene. The CDR3 covers 14 residues. Germline V gives CDR1 SGHNT, CDR2 YYREEE (reference sequence). The CDR3 DNA reads as TGTGCCAGCAGCTGGGACAGGGGCACAGATACGCAGTATTTT. It codes for CASSWDRGTDTQYF.

The chain couples TRBV4-1 to TRBJ2-2; 9 bases map to TRBD1. This CDR3 comprises 20 residues. V shed 4 bases and J 3 bases; nucleotides not matched to a gene: 18. In germline, CDR1 is MGHRA, CDR2 YSYEKL. In DNA, the CDR3 is TGCGCCAGCAGCCTTCCGGGACAGGGAACAATCGGGAGATACACCGGGGAGCTGTTTTTT. This gives the protein CASSLPGQGTIGRYTGELFF.

The chain is built from TRBV9 and TRBJ2-5; TRBD2 matches 10 bases. CDR1 and CDR2 (germline): SGDLS, YYNGEE. The CDR3 is made up of 14 amino acids. V was clipped by 1 base and J by 7 bases; unmatched bases: 4. The CDR3 region is CASSVTSGDRTQYF. For the CDR3, the DNA is TGTGCCAGCAGCGTAACTAGCGGGGATCGGACCCAGTACTTC.

The chain recombines TRBV29-1 with TRBJ1-5; D ambiguous. Germline CDR1 SQVTM, CDR2 ANQGSEA. The CDR3 totals 12 residues. The V gene lost 1 base and the J gene lost 3 bases, with 4 bases spanning the gap. The CDR3 protein is CSVEGDNQPQHF. As DNA, the CDR3 is TGCAGCGTTGAAGGGGACAATCAGCCCCAGCATTTT.

The chain couples TRBV19 to TRBJ1-5, with 7 positions matching TRBD1. The germline CDR1 and CDR2 sequences are LNHDA and SQIVND (reference sequence). The CDR3 contains 13 residues. The V gene end was trimmed by 6 bases and the J gene end by 7 bases; junction bases not matched to a gene: 6. In DNA form, the CDR3 reads TGTGCCAGTAGACAGGGGATAGGCCAGCCCCAGCATTTT. This sequence encodes CASRQGIGQPQHF.

The rearrangement joins TRBV3-1 (or the pseudogene TRBV3-2) to TRBJ1-1; D is unclear. CDR1 is LGHDT and CDR2 is YNNKEL in the germline V gene (reference sequence). The CDR3 is 15 amino acids. V was cut by 0 bases and J by 5 bases, with 13 bases left in between. The CDR3 region is CASSQDRRKGTEAFF. CDR3 DNA: TGTGCCAGCAGCCAAGATCGTCGCAAAGGGACTGAAGCTTTCTTT.

This clone has more than one count but fewer than ten. The V and J genes are TRBV4-1 and TRBJ1-3; D call uncertain. V lost 1 base, J lost 1 base, and 29 bases lay in between. This CDR3 contains 22 residues. Germline CDR1 reads MGHRA; CDR2 reads YSYEKL. The CDR3 sequence is CASSQVQPRVSQDSRSGNTIYF. For the CDR3, the DNA is TGCGCCAGCAGCCAAGTTCAGCCCCGTGTGTCTCAAGACTCTCGTTCTGGAAACACCATATATTTT.

The V call is TRBV24-1, the J call TRBJ2-2; 11 bases line up with TRBD2. The length of the CDR3 is 17 residues. After removal of 4 bases from V and 7 bases from J, the junction contained 10 bases not matched to a gene. CDR1 and CDR2 (germline): KGHDR, SFDVKD. This CDR3 is CATSDPVAGGPNGELFF. CDR3 in DNA: TGTGCCACCAGTGACCCCGTAGCGGGGGGGCCTAACGGGGAGCTGTTTTTT.

V and J are TRBV27 and TRBJ1-3; no clear D. Germline V lookup: CDR1 MNHEY, CDR2 SMNVEV (reference sequence). This CDR3 spans 16 amino acids. Trimming left V 3 bases short and J 0 bases short, with 12 bases between. CDR3 in amino acids: CASSFDRHDSGNTIYF. The CDR3 region has the DNA TGTGCCAGCAGTTTCGACCGACATGACTCTGGAAACACCATATATTTT.

V gene TRBV7-3 combines with J gene TRBJ2-1; 7 bases line up with TRBD1. V gave up 5 bases and J gave up 15 bases; unmatched junction bases: 10. The germline gives CDR1 SGHTA, CDR2 FQGTGA. The CDR3 runs 12 residues. In DNA, the CDR3 is TGTGCCAGCAGCACGCCGACAGGGTATCGGTTCTTC. This translates into CASSTPTGYRFF.

V gene TRBV7-8 combines with J gene TRBJ2-1; weak D call: TRBD1 (6 bases). Germline-derived CDR1 and CDR2 are SGHVS and FQNEAQ. This CDR3 contains 14 residues. Trimming removed 10 bases at V and 6 bases at J, with 19 bases between. The CDR3 DNA follows: TGTGCCATTACGAACAGGGTTAGAGTCAATGAGCAGTTCTTC. This sequence encodes CAITNRVRVNEQFF.

The chain has TRBV25-1 and TRBJ2-2; a possible D gene is TRBD2 (7 bases). The germline V and J ends were trimmed by 8 bases and 4 bases, with 11 bases remaining between them. Germline V gives CDR1 MGHDK, CDR2 SYGVNS. The CDR3 totals 13 residues. Here the CDR3 DNA reads TGTGCCAGCCGGGGGGCGAGCACCGGGGAGCTGTTTTTT. Translating gives CASRGASTGELFF.

CDR3 bases: TGTGCCAGCAGCTTAGGCCCCCCCGGGGTCTATAATTCACCCCTCCACTTT. This gives the protein CASSLGPPGVYNSPLHF. The J gene is TRBJ1-6, the V gene TRBV7-2; D is unclear. The ends were cut back, 1 base at V and 3 bases at J, with 13 bases in the middle. The CDR3 spans 17 residues. Looked up from germline, CDR1 is SGHTA and CDR2 is FQGNSA.

The chain employs TRBV19 and TRBJ1-1; D call uncertain. Germline CDR1 reads LNHDA; CDR2 reads SQIVND (reference sequence). The CDR3 totals 17 residues. Trimming removed 5 bases at V and 0 bases at J, with 19 bases between. For the CDR3, the DNA is TGTGCCAGTAGTCCCGCACCTAAACGGGCGATGAACACTGAAGCTTTCTTT. It codes for CASSPAPKRAMNTEAFF.

This sequence joins TRBV19 and TRBJ2-2, with 8 bases lining up with TRBD1. The CDR3 has 17 residues. CDR1 and CDR2 from the germline V gene are LNHDA and SQIVND (reference sequence). V lost 5 bases, J lost 0 bases, and 8 bases stayed unmatched. CDR3: CASSPNWGQANTGELFF. In DNA, the CDR3 is TGTGCCAGTAGTCCGAACTGGGGACAGGCGAACACCGGGGAGCTGTTTTTT. The full variable domain, completed using reference TRBV19 and TRBJ2-2, is DGGITQSPKYLFRKEGQNVTLSCEQNLNHDAMYWYRQDPGQGLRLIYYSQIVNDFQKGDIAEGYSVSREKKESFPLTVTSAQKNPTAFYLCASSPNWGQANTGELFFGEGSRLTVL.